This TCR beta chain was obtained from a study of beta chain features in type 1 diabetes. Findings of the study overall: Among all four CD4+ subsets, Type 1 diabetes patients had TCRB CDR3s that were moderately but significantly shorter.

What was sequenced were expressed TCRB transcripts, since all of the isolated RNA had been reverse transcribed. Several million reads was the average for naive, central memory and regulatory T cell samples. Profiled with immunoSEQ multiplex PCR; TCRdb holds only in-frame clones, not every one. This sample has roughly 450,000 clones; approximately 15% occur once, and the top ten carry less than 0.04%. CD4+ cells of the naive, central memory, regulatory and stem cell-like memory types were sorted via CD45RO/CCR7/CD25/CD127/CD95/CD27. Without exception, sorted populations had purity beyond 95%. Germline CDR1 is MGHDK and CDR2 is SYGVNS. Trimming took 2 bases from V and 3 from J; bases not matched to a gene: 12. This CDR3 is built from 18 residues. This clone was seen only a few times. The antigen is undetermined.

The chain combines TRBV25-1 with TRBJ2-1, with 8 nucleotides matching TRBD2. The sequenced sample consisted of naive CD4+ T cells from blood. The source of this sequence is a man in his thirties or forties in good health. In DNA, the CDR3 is TGTGCCAGCAGTGAAATAAGGGGCGGAGCGGGGGACTACAATGAGCAGTTCTTC. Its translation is CASSEIRGGAGDYNEQFF.